This T cell receptor (beta chain) emerged from a study of CD8 T cells in ankylosing spondylitis. Scientists made TCR beta libraries using quantitative 5'-RACE with molecular barcodes. Via MiXCR, TCRdb re-called the 5' RACE reads, giving one row per CDR3 protein. The sample gives about 240,000 distinct CDR3 sequences, 8% to 9.5% of which show up once; approximately 6.3% is in the top ten. This CDR3 is 15 amino acids long. The V gene's germline CDR1 is SGHAT and CDR2 FQNNGV. The V gene end was trimmed by 1 base and the J gene end by 5 bases; junction bases not matched to a gene: 3. As to this clonotype: The target antigen is unknown.

Regarding the study as a whole: Some of these motif variants have turned up before, in reports on reactive arthritis synovial fluid and blood.

The chain joins TRBV11-2 to TRBJ1-4; 8 bases line up with TRBD1. The material sequenced was blood, either unsorted or a sorted T cell fraction (not recorded which). This TCR derives from a male donor with ankylosing spondylitis or in good health (not recorded which). CDR3 protein: CASSLARQGNEKLFF. The CDR3 coding sequence is TGTGCCAGCAGCTTAGCACGACAGGGGAATGAAAAACTGTTTTTT. Full variable domain (rest looked up from reference TRBV11-2 and TRBJ1-4): EAGVAQSPRYKIIEKRQSVAFWCNPISGHATLYWYQQILGQGPKLLIQFQNNGVVDDSQLPKDRFSAERLKGVDSTLKIQPAKLEDSAVYLCASSLARQGNEKLFFGSGTQLSVL.